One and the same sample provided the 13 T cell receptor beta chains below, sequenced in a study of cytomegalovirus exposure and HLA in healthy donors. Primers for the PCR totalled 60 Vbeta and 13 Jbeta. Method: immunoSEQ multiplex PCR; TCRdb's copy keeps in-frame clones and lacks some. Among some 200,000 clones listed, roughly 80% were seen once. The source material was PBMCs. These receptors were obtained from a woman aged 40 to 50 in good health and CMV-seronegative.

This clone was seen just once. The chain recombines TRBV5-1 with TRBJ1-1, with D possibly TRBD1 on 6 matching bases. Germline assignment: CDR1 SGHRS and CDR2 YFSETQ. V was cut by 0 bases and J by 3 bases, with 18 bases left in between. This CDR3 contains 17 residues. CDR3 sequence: CASSLARGGVGYTEAFF. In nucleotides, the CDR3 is TGCGCCAGCAGCTTGGCCCGGGGGGGCGTAGGTTACACTGAAGCTTTCTTT.

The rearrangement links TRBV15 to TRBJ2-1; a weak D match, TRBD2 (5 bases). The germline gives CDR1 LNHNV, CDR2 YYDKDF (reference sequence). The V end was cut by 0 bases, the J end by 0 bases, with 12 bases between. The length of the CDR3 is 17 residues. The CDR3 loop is CATSRDHSASSYNEQFF. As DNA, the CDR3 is TGTGCCACCAGCAGAGATCATAGCGCGAGCTCCTACAATGAGCAGTTCTTC.

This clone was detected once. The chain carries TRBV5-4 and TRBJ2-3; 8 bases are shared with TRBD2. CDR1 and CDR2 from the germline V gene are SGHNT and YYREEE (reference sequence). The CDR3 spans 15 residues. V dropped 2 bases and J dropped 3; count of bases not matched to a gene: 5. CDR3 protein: CASSLSLAGTDTQYF. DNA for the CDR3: TGTGCCAGCAGCTTATCGCTAGCGGGTACAGATACGCAGTATTTT.

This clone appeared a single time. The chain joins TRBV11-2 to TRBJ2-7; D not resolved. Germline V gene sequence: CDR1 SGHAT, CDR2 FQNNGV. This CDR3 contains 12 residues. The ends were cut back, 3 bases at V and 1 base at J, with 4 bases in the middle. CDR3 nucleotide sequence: TGTGCCAGCAGCTTGAGTTCCTACGAGCAGTACTTC. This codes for CASSLSSYEQYF.

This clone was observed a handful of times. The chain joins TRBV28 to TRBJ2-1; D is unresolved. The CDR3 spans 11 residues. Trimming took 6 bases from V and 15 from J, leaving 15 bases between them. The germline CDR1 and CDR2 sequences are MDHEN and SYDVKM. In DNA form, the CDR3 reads TGTGCCAGCAGCGTTATGGAGAGCAGGTTCTTC. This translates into CASSVMESRFF.

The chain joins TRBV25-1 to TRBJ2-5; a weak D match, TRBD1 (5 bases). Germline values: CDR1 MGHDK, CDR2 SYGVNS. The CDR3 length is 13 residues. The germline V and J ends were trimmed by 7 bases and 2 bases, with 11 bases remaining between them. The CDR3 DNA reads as TGTGCCAGCACCAGGACACCTCAAGAGACCCAGTACTTC. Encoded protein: CASTRTPQETQYF.

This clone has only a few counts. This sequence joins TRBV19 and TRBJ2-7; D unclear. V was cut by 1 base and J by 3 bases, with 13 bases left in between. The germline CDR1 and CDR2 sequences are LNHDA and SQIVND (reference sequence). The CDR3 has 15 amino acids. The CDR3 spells CASSIGDFPDYEQYF. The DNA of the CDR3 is TGTGCCAGTAGTATAGGCGACTTTCCCGACTACGAGCAGTACTTC.

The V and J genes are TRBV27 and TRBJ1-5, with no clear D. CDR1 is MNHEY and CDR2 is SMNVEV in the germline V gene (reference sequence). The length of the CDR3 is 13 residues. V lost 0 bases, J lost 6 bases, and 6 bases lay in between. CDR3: CASSLSNGQPQHF. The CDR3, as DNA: TGTGCCAGCAGTTTATCGAACGGTCAGCCCCAGCATTTT.

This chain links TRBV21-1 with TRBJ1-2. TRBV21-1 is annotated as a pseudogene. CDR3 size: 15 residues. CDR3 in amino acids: CASSKLEAGNYGYTF. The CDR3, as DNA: TGTGCCAGCAGCAAATTGGAGGCCGGAAACTATGGCTACACCTTC.

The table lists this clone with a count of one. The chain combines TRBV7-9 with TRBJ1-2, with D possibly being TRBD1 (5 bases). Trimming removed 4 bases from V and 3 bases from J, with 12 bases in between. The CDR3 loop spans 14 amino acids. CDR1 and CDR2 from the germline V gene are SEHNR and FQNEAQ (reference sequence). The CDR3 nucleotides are TGTGCCAGCAGCTCCCAGGACAACTACTATGGCTACACCTTC. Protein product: CASSSQDNYYGYTF.

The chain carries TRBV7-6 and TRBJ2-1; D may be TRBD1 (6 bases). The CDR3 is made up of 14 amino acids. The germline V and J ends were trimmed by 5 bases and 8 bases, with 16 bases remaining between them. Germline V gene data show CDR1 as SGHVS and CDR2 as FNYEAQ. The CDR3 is CASSAEQGVDEQFF. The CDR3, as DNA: TGTGCCAGCAGCGCAGAACAGGGTGTCGATGAGCAGTTCTTC.

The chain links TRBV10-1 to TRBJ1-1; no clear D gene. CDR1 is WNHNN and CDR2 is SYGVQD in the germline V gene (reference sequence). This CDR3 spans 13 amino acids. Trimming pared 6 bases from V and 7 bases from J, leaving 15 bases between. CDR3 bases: TGCGCCAGCAGCTCTCCCGGCGGGGTTGAAGCTTTCTTT. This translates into CASSSPGGVEAFF.

The CDR3 DNA reads TGTGCCAGCAGCGGACAACTAGCGGGAGAGACCCAGTACTTC. It is translated as CASSGQLAGETQYF. This chain joins TRBV7-2 and TRBJ2-5; 9 bases map to TRBD2. After removal of 5 bases from V and 4 bases from J, the junction contained 5 bases not matched to a gene. Per the germline V gene, CDR1 is SGHTA and CDR2 is FQGNSA. This CDR3 has 14 residues.